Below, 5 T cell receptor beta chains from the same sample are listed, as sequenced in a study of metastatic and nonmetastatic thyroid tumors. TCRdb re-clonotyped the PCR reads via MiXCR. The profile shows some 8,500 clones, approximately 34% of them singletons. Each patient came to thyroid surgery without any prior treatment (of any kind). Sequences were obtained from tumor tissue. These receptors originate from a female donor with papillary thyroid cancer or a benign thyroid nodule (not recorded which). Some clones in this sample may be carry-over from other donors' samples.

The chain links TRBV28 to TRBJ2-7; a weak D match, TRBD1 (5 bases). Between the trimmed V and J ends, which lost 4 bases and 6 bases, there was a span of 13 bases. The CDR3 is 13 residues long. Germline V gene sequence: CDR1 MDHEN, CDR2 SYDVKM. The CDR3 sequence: CASSSTAPFEQYF. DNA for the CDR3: TGTGCCAGCAGTTCGACAGCGCCCTTCGAGCAGTACTTC.

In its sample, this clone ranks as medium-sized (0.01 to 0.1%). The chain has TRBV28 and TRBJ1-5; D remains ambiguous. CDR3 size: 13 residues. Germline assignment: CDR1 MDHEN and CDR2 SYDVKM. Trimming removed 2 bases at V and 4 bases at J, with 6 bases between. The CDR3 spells CASSLMGNQPQHF. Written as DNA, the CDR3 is TGTGCCAGCAGTTTAATGGGGAATCAGCCCCAGCATTTT. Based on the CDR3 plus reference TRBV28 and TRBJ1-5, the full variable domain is DVKVTQSSRYLVKRTGEKVFLECVQDMDHENMFWYRQDPGLGLRLIYFSYDVKMKEKGDIPEGYSVSREKKERFSLILESASTNQTSMYLCASSLMGNQPQHFGDGTRLSIL.

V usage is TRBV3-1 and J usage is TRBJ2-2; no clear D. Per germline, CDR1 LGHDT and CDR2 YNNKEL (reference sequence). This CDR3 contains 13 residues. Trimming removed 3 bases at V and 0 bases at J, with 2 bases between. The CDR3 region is CASSHTNTGELFF. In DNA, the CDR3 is TGTGCCAGCAGCCATACGAACACCGGGGAGCTGTTTTTT.

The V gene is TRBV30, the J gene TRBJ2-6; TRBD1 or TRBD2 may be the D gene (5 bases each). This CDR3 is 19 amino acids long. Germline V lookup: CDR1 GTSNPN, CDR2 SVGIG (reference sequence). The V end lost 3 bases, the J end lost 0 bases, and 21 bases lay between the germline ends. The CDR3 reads CAWSKTRGRGASGANVLTF. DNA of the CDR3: TGTGCCTGGAGCAAAACTCGAGGAAGGGGAGCCTCTGGGGCCAACGTCCTGACTTTC.

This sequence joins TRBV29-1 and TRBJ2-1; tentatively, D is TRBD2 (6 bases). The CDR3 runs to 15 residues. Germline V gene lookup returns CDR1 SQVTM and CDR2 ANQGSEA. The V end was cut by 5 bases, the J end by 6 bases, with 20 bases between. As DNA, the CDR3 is TGCAGCGTTTTCGGGGGAGTCGGTATCGGCAATGAGCAGTTCTTC. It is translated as CSVFGGVGIGNEQFF.